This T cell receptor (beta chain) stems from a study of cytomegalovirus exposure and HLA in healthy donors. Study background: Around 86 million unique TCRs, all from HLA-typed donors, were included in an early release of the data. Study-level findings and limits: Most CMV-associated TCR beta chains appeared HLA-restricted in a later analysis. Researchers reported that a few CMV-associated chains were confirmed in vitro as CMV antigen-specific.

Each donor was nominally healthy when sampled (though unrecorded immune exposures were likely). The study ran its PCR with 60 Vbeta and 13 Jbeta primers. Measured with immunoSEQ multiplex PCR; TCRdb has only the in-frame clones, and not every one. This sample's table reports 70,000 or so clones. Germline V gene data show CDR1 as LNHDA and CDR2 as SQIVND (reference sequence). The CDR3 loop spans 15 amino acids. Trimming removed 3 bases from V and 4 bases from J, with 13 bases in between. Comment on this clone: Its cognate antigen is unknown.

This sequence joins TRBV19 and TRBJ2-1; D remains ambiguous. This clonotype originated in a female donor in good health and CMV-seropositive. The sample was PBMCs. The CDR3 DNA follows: TGTGCCAGTAGTATGCGGCCGCTCCTATACAATGAGCAGTTCTTC. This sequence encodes CASSMRPLLYNEQFF.